The clone carrying this TCR beta chain came up a few times. The data were obtained in a study of neurological immune-mediated disorders. Synthesis of cDNA was carried out by template-switch 5'RACE. The reaction used 10-nucleotide random UMIs. TCRdb analysed the 5' RACE reads with MiXCR anew, one entry per CDR3 protein. This sample has 70,000 or so distinct CDR3 sequences, with around 5% found just once. Trimming took 0 bases from V and 7 from J, leaving 15 bases between them. This CDR3 has 14 residues. CDR1 is DFQATT, CDR2 SNEGSKA, per germline (reference sequence). Sequenced: PBMCs. The chain recombines TRBV20-1 with TRBJ1-2, with D perhaps TRBD1 (5 bases). The sequence was obtained from a woman aged 25 to 39 with multiple sclerosis. CDR3 region: CSAREVGGTGGYTF. The CDR3 nucleotides are TGCAGTGCTAGAGAGGTCGGAGGGACGGGTGGCTACACCTTC.